The 17 T cell receptor beta chains below come from one sample, sequenced in a study of blood T cell repertoires in COVID-19. The protocol was immunoSEQ multiplex PCR, while the TCRdb copy is restricted to in-frame clones and leaves out a portion. The sample contains fewer than 180,000 clones, approximately 84% of which appear only once. The sample was peripheral blood. These receptors were collected from a man between 65 and 85 years old with acute or convalescent COVID-19.

The rearrangement joins TRBV3-1 (or the pseudogene TRBV3-2) to TRBJ2-7; possible D gene TRBD2, 7 bases. Germline loops: CDR1 LGHDT, CDR2 YNNKEL (reference sequence). CDR3 length: 14 amino acids. The V end lost 5 bases, the J end lost 2 bases, and 13 bases lay between the germline ends. The chain's CDR3 is CASSRGGGTYEQYF. CDR3 nucleotide sequence: TGTGCCAGCAGCAGAGGGGGGGGTACCTACGAGCAGTACTTC.

This chain uses TRBV19 with TRBJ2-1; TRBD2 aligns across 10 bases. V gave up 1 base and J gave up 10 bases; unmatched junction bases: 7. The CDR3 length is 15 residues. In germline, CDR1 is LNHDA, CDR2 SQIVND (reference sequence). CDR3: CASSIGVAGGYEQFF. The DNA of the CDR3 is TGTGCCAGTAGTATAGGGGTAGCGGGGGGATACGAGCAGTTCTTC.

This chain links TRBV6-5 with TRBJ1-6; 8 nucleotides match TRBD1. The germline V gene encodes CDR1 MNHEY and CDR2 SVGAGI. V lost 6 bases, J lost 5 bases, and 3 bases stayed unmatched. CDR3 length equals 14 residues. In nucleotides, the CDR3 is TGTGCCAGCAGAAGGGGACAGGATAATTCACCCCTCCACTTT. Protein sequence: CASRRGQDNSPLHF.

V usage is TRBV7-2 and J usage is TRBJ2-1, with TRBD1 matching over 7 bases. Germline V gene sequence: CDR1 SGHTA, CDR2 FQGNSA. CDR3 length: 15 residues. V lost 6 bases and J lost 4; bases outside the gene matches: 9. In DNA, the CDR3 is TGTGCCAGCAGAAAACCGGGACAGCGATACAATGAGCAGTTCTTC. Encoded protein: CASRKPGQRYNEQFF. Drawing the rest from reference TRBV7-2 and TRBJ2-1, the complete variable domain is GAGVSQSPSNKVTEKGKDVELRCDPISGHTALYWYRQSLGQGLEFLIYFQGNSAPDKSGLPSDRFSAERTGGSVSTLTIQRTQQEDSAVYLCASRKPGQRYNEQFFGPGTRLTVL.

This clone was detected only once. The chain couples TRBV10-3 to TRBJ2-3, with 12 bases that match TRBD2. The germline gives CDR1 ENHRY, CDR2 SYGVKD. V trimming: 6 bases; J trimming: 10 bases; junction bases outside the gene matches: 8. The CDR3 extends over 14 amino acids. In DNA form, the CDR3 reads TGTGCCATCAGCGAGACTAGCGGGGGCCCCTCGCAGTATTTT. This sequence encodes CAISETSGGPSQYF.

V gene TRBV19 combines with J gene TRBJ2-1; 7 positions match TRBD2. The CDR3 spans 18 residues. CDR1 and CDR2 from the germline V gene are LNHDA and SQIVND (reference sequence). The V and J ends lost 4 bases and 5 bases, in that order; junction bases with no gene match: 17. The chain's CDR3 is CASSRGPPGQRGDNEQFF. The CDR3 region has the DNA TGTGCCAGTAGTAGGGGCCCCCCTGGCCAGCGGGGCGACAATGAGCAGTTCTTC.

J is TRBJ1-6 and V is TRBV3-1 (or the pseudogene TRBV3-2); 7 nucleotides agree with TRBD1. The V gene's germline CDR1 is LGHDT and CDR2 YNNKEL (reference sequence). The CDR3 runs 13 residues. V lost 7 bases to trimming and J lost 8 bases; unmatched junction nucleotides: 5. The CDR3 here is CASTGTADSPLHF. The CDR3 DNA reads TGTGCCAGCACCGGGACAGCCGATTCACCCCTCCACTTT.

This clone has a single count. The V and J genes are TRBV28 and TRBJ2-5, with 7 bases lining up with TRBD2. The CDR3 has 14 amino acids. The V and J ends lost 2 bases and 4 bases, in that order; junction bases with no gene match: 4. Looked up from germline, CDR1 is MDHEN and CDR2 is SYDVKM. CDR3 in amino acids: CASSLAGARETQYF. The DNA of the CDR3 is TGTGCCAGCAGTTTAGCGGGAGCACGAGAGACCCAGTACTTC.

This chain links TRBV29-1 with TRBJ2-5; D possibly corresponds to TRBD1 (5 bases). CDR1 and CDR2 from the germline V gene are SQVTM and ANQGSEA. V lost 2 bases, J lost 3 bases, and 7 bases lay in between. The CDR3 loop spans 12 amino acids. The CDR3 sequence: CSVELQEETQYF. CDR3 bases: TGCAGCGTTGAACTACAGGAAGAGACCCAGTACTTC.

This clone was seen just once. The V and J genes are TRBV6-6 and TRBJ2-1; D might be TRBD2 (6 bases). Trimming stripped 5 bases from V and 7 bases from J, with 21 bases between. Per the germline V gene, CDR1 is MNHNY and CDR2 is SVGAGI (reference sequence). The CDR3 runs 16 residues. The CDR3 DNA sequence: TGTGCCAGCAGTATCCCTGGCGGGGCAGTAGGGAATGAGCAGTTCTTC. It codes for CASSIPGGAVGNEQFF.

This chain connects TRBV5-6 to TRBJ2-5, with TRBD2 matching over 12 bases. The CDR3 covers 18 residues. Germline CDR1 SGHDT, CDR2 YYEEEE. V was pared by 4 bases and J by 4 bases, with 14 bases of the junction left unmatched. The CDR3: CASSARLAGALGGETQYF. In DNA, the CDR3 is TGTGCCAGCAGCGCTCGACTAGCGGGGGCCTTAGGGGGAGAGACCCAGTACTTC. Full variable domain (outside the CDR3, taken from reference TRBV5-6 and TRBJ2-5): DAGVTQSPTHLIKTRGQQVTLRCSPKSGHDTVSWYQQALGQGPQFIFQYYEEEERQRGNFPDRFSGHQFPNYSSELNVNALLLGDSALYLCASSARLAGALGGETQYFGPGTRLLVL.

The rearrangement joins TRBV5-6 to TRBJ2-3; TRBD2 matches 14 bases. Germline V gene sequence: CDR1 SGHDT, CDR2 YYEEEE. The trim removed 4 bases at V and 2 bases at J, leaving 6 bases unmatched. This CDR3 is built from 17 residues. The CDR3 sequence: CASSHRLAGGNTDTQYF. In DNA form, the CDR3 reads TGTGCCAGCAGCCACCGACTAGCGGGGGGGAACACAGATACGCAGTATTTT. Combining the CDR3 with reference TRBV5-6 and TRBJ2-3 gives the whole variable domain DAGVTQSPTHLIKTRGQQVTLRCSPKSGHDTVSWYQQALGQGPQFIFQYYEEEERQRGNFPDRFSGHQFPNYSSELNVNALLLGDSALYLCASSHRLAGGNTDTQYFGPGTRLTVL.

CDR3 protein: CASSFPHRADNSPLHF. The CDR3 DNA follows: TGTGCCAGCAGTTTCCCCCACAGGGCTGATAATTCACCCCTCCACTTT. V is TRBV6-5 and J is TRBJ1-6, with D maybe TRBD1 (6 bases). Germline V CDR1 and CDR2: MNHEY, SVGAGI. CDR3 size: 16 residues. V lost 4 bases and J lost 5, with 15 bases in between.

Concerning this clone itself: One junction end disagrees with the germline gene, perhaps due to a read error. J is TRBJ2-5 and V is TRBV7-7; D may correspond to TRBD1 or TRBD2 (5 bases each). The V gene's germline CDR1 is SSHAT and CDR2 FNYEAQ (reference sequence). The CDR3 spans 14 residues. The CDR3 DNA is TGTGCTAGCAGCTTAGGGGCAGGAGGAGAGACCCAGTACTTC. It translates to CASSLGAGGETQYF.

The J gene is TRBJ2-1, the V gene TRBV4-1, with 10 bases identical to TRBD2. This CDR3 region has 15 residues. Trimming took 2 bases from V and 6 from J; bases not matched to a gene: 4. Germline V lookup: CDR1 MGHRA, CDR2 YSYEKL. DNA of the CDR3: TGCGCCAGCAGCCAAATCTTAGCGGGAGGCAATGAGCAGTTCTTC. Residues: CASSQILAGGNEQFF.

This clone turned up a few times. The chain recombines TRBV5-5 with TRBJ2-5; TRBD1 might be the D (6 bases). The ends were cut back, 4 bases at V and 5 bases at J, with 12 bases in the middle. The CDR3 is 13 residues long. The V gene's germline CDR1 is SGHKS and CDR2 YYEKEE (reference sequence). The CDR3 nucleotides read TGTGCCAGCAGCCACAGGGCCGGCGAGACCCAGTACTTC. Amino acids: CASSHRAGETQYF.

This sequence joins TRBV11-2 and TRBJ2-1; 9 positions agree with TRBD2. This CDR3 contains 16 residues. V lost 3 bases and J lost 0; bases outside the gene matches: 3. Germline-derived CDR1 and CDR2 are SGHAT and FQNNGV. The CDR3 DNA reads TGTGCCAGCAGCTTGCTAGCGGGGAGCTCCTACAATGAGCAGTTCTTC. It is translated as CASSLLAGSSYNEQFF.